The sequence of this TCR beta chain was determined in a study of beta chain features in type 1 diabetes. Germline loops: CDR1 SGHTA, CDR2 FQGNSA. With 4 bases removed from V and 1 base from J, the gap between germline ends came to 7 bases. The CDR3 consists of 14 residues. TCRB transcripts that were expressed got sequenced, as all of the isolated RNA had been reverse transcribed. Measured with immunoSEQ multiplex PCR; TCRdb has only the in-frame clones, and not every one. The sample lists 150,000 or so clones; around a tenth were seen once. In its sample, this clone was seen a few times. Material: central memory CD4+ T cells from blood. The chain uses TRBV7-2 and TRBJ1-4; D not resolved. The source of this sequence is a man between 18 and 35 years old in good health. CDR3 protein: CASSSRGTNEKLFF. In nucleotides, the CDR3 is TGTGCCAGCAGCTCACGGGGAACTAATGAAAAACTGTTTTTT.